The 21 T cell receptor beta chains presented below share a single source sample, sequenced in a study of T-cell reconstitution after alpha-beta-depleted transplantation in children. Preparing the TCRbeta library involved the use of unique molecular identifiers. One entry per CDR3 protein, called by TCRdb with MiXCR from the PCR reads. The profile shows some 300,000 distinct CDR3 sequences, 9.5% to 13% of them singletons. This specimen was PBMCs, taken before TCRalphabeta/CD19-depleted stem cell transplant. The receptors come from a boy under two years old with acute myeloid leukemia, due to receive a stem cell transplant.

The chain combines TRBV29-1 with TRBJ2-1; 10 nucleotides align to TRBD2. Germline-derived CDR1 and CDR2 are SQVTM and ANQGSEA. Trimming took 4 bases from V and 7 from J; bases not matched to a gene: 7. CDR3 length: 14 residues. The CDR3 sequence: CSVGSGGAGNEQFF. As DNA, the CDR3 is TGCAGCGTTGGAAGCGGGGGGGCCGGGAATGAGCAGTTCTTC.

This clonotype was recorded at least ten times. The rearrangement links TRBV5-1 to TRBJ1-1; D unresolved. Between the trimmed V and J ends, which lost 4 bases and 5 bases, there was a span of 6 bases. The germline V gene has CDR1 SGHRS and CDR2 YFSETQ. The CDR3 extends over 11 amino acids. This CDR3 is CASSTGTEAFF. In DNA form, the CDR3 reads TGCGCCAGCAGCACCGGGACTGAAGCTTTCTTT. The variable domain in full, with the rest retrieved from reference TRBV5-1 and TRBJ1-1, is KAGVTQTPRYLIKTRGQQVTLSCSPISGHRSVSWYQQTPGQGLQFLFEYFSETQRNKGNFPGRFSGRQFSNSRSEMNVSTLELGDSALYLCASSTGTEAFFGQGTRLTVV.

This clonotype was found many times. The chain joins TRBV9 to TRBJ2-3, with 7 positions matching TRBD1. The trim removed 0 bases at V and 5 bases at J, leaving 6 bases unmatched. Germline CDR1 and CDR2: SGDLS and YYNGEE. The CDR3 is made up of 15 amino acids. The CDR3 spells CASSVEDRDGDTQYF. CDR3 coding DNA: TGTGCCAGCAGCGTAGAAGACAGGGATGGAGATACGCAGTATTTT.

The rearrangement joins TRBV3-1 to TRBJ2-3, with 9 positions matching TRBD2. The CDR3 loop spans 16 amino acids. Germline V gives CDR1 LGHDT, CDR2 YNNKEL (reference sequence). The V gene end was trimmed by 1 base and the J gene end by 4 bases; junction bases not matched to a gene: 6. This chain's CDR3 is CASSQVSGSIADTQYF. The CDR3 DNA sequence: TGTGCCAGCAGCCAAGTTAGCGGGAGTATCGCAGATACGCAGTATTTT.

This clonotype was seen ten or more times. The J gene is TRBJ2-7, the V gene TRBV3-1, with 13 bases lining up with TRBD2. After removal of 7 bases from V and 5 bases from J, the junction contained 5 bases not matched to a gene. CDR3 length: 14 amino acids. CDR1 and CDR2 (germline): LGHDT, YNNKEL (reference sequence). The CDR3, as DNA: TGTGCCAGCACGACTAGCGGGGGGACAAACGAGCAGTACTTC. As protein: CASTTSGGTNEQYF.

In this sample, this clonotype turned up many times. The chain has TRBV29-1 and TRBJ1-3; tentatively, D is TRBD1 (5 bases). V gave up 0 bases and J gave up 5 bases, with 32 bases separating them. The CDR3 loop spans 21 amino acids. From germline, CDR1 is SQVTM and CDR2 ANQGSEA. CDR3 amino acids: CSVEELRGDSLNPSDRNTIYF. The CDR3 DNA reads TGCAGCGTTGAAGAACTTCGGGGTGACAGTTTGAACCCATCGGATCGAAACACCATATATTTT.

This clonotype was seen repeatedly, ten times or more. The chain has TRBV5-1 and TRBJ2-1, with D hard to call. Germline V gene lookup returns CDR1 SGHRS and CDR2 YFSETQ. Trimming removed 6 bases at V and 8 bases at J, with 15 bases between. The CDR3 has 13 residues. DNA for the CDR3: TGCGCCAGCACCCTGACCCCGGCCCATGAGCAGTTCTTC. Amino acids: CASTLTPAHEQFF. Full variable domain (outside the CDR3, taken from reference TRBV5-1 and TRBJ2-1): KAGVTQTPRYLIKTRGQQVTLSCSPISGHRSVSWYQQTPGQGLQFLFEYFSETQRNKGNFPGRFSGRQFSNSRSEMNVSTLELGDSALYLCASTLTPAHEQFFGPGTRLTVL.

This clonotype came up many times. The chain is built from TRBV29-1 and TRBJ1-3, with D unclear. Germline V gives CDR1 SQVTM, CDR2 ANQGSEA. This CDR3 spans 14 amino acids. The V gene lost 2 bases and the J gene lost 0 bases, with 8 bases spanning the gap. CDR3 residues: CSVERRYSGNTIYF. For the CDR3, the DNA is TGCAGCGTTGAACGGAGGTACTCTGGAAACACCATATATTTT.

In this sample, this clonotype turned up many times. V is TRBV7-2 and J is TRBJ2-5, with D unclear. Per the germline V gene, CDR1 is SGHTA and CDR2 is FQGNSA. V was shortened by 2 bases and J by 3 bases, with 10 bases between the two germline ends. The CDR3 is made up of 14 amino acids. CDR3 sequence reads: CASSLWADKETQYF. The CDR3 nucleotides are TGTGCCAGCAGCTTATGGGCAGATAAAGAGACCCAGTACTTC.

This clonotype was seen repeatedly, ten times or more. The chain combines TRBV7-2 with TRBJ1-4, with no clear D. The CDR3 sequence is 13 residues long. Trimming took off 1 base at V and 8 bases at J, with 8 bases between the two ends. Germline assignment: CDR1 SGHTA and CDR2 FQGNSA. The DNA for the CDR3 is TGTGCCAGCAGCTTAGTCCAAGGCGAAAAACTGTTTTTT. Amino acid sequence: CASSLVQGEKLFF.

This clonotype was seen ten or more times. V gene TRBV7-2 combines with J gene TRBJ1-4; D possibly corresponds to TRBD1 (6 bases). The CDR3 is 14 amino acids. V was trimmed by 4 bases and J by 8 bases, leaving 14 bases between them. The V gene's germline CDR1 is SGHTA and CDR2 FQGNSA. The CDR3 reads CASSSSGVGEKLFF. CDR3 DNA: TGTGCCAGCAGCTCCTCAGGGGTGGGCGAAAAACTGTTTTTT.

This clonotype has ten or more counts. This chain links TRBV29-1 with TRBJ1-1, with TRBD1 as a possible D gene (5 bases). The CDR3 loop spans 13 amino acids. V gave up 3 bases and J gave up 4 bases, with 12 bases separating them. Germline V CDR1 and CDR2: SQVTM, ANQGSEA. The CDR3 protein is CSVESGEFTEAFF. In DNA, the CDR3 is TGCAGCGTTGAGTCGGGGGAATTCACTGAAGCTTTCTTT.

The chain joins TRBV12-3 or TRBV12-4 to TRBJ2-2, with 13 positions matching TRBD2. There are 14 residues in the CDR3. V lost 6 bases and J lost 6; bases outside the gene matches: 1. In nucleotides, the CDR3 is TGTGCCAGCAGCGGGACTAGCGGGGCCGGGGAGCTGTTTTTT. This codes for CASSGTSGAGELFF.

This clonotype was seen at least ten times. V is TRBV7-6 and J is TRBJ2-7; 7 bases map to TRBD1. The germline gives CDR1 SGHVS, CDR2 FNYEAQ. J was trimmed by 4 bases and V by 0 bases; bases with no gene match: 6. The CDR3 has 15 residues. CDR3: CASSLAPGQYYEQYF. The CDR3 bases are TGTGCCAGCAGCTTAGCCCCGGGACAGTATTACGAGCAGTACTTC.

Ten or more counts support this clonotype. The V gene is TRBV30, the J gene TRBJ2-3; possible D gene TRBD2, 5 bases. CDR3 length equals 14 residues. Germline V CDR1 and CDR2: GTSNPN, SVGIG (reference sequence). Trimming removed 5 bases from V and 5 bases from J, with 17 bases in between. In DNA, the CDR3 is TGTGCCTGGGGACCCGGTAGACGGGAAGATACGCAGTATTTT. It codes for CAWGPGRREDTQYF.

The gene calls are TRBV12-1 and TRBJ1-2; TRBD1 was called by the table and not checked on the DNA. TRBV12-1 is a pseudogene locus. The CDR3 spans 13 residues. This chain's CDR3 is CASVPGGLGGYTF. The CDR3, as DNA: TGTGCCAGCGTCCCGGGTGGCCTCGGTGGCTACACCTTC.

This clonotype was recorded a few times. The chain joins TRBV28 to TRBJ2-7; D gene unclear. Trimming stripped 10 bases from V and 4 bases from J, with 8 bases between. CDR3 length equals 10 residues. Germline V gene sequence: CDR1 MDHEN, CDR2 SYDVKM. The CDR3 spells CATAGYEQYF. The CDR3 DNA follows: TGTGCCACCGCCGGGTACGAGCAGTACTTC.

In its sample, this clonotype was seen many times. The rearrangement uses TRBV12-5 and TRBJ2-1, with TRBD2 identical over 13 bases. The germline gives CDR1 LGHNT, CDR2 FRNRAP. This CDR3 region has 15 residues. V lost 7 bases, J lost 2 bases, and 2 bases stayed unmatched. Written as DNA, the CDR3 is TGTGCTAGTGTCACTAGCGGGAGGGCCTACAATGAGCAGTTCTTC. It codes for CASVTSGRAYNEQFF. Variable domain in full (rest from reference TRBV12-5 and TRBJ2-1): DARVTQTPRHKVTEMGQEVTMRCQPILGHNTVFWYRQTMMQGLELLAYFRNRAPLDDSGMPKDRFSAEMPDATLATLKIQPSEPRDSAVYFCASVTSGRAYNEQFFGPGTRLTVL.

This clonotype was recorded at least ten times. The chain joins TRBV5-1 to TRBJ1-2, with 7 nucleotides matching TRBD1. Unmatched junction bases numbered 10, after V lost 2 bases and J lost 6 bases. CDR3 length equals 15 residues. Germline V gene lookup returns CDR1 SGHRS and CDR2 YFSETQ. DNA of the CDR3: TGCGCCAGCAGCTTCTCGACAGGGACACATGATGGCTACACCTTC. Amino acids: CASSFSTGTHDGYTF.

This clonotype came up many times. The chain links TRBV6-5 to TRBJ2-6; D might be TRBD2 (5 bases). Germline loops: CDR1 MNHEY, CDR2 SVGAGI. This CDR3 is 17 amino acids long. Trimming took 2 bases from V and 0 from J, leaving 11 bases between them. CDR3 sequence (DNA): TGTGCCAGCAGTTACCGGAGGCTTCTCTCTGGGGCCAACGTCCTGACTTTC. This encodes CASSYRRLLSGANVLTF.

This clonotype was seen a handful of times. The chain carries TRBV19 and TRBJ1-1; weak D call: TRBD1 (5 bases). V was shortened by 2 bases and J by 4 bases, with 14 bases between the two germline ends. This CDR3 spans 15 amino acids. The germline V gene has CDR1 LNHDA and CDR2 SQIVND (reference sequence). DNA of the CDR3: TGTGCCAGTAGTATAACGAGGGGTTGGGGCACTGAAGCTTTCTTT. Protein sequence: CASSITRGWGTEAFF.